The 10 T cell receptor beta chains below were found in one sample sequenced in a study of T cells after yellow fever vaccination. A single record per CDR3 protein comes from TCRdb applying MiXCR to the 5' RACE reads. The sample contains some 220,000 distinct CDR3 sequences, around 3.1% of which appear only once. This specimen was CD4+ T cells sorted from PBMCs, taken 10 days after the yellow fever booster vaccination. The receptors stem from a man in his late teens or twenties who received the YFV17D yellow fever vaccine.

This clonotype has a handful of counts. The chain combines TRBV7-2 with TRBJ1-6; D is undetermined. V dropped 5 bases and J dropped 5 bases, with 16 bases sitting between them. CDR1 is SGHTA and CDR2 is FQGNSA in the germline V gene. The CDR3 is 16 amino acids. CDR3 region: CASSQIAPTNNSPLHF. As DNA, the CDR3 is TGTGCCAGCAGCCAGATAGCCCCTACAAATAATTCACCCCTCCACTTT.

This chain uses TRBV7-2 with TRBJ1-1, with 7 positions matching TRBD1. Trimming took 5 bases from V and 4 from J; bases not matched to a gene: 10. The CDR3 is 15 amino acids. Germline V CDR1 and CDR2: SGHTA, FQGNSA. This CDR3 is CASSAIMAGGTEAFF. The CDR3 bases are TGTGCCAGCAGCGCAATAATGGCAGGGGGCACTGAAGCTTTCTTT. The whole variable domain, remainder taken from reference TRBV7-2 and TRBJ1-1, is GAGVSQSPSNKVTEKGKDVELRCDPISGHTALYWYRQSLGQGLEFLIYFQGNSAPDKSGLPSDRFSAERTGGSVSTLTIQRTQQEDSAVYLCASSAIMAGGTEAFFGQGTRLTVV.

This clonotype was found a few times. In DNA, the CDR3 is TGCGCCAGCAGCTTCGGCATTAGCTCTGGAAACACCATATATTTT. Translated: CASSFGISSGNTIYF. The gene calls are TRBV5-1 and TRBJ1-3; D gene unclear. The CDR3 extends over 15 amino acids. V lost 2 bases and J lost 0, with 9 bases in between. The germline V gene has CDR1 SGHRS and CDR2 YFSETQ.

There are many counts of this clonotype. The rearrangement links TRBV7-2 to TRBJ2-3, with 8 bases fitting TRBD2. The length of the CDR3 is 16 residues. CDR1 is SGHTA and CDR2 is FQGNSA in the germline V gene. The junction had 12 bases not matched to a gene; V was cut back by 5 bases and J by 5 bases. As DNA, the CDR3 is TGTGCCAGCAGCCCCCAGGGTAGCGGGGCGGGAGATACGCAGTATTTT. It codes for CASSPQGSGAGDTQYF.

This clonotype came up many times. V is TRBV24-1 and J is TRBJ2-5; D is unresolved. The germline CDR1 and CDR2 sequences are KGHDR and SFDVKD. The ends were cut back, 3 bases at V and 5 bases at J, with 9 bases in the middle. The CDR3 totals 13 residues. CDR3 DNA: TGTGCCACCAGTGATGGTCCTACGGAGACCCAGTACTTC. This translates into CATSDGPTETQYF.

The chain is built from TRBV5-1 and TRBJ2-2; D gene unclear. The CDR3 has 14 amino acids. V was clipped by 6 bases and J by 1 base, with 10 bases between them. The germline CDR1 and CDR2 sequences are SGHRS and YFSETQ. CDR3 loop: CASTRQLNTGELFF. The CDR3 coding sequence is TGCGCCAGCACTCGGCAGCTGAACACCGGGGAGCTGTTTTTT.

This clonotype has at least ten counts. V is TRBV5-1 and J is TRBJ2-5, with D perhaps matching TRBD2 (7 bases). CDR1 and CDR2 (germline): SGHRS, YFSETQ. V gave up 3 bases and J gave up 5 bases, with 14 bases separating them. This CDR3 contains 14 residues. In DNA, the CDR3 is TGCGCCAGCAGCTGGGGGGGCCCAGCGGAGACCCAGTACTTC. It translates to CASSWGGPAETQYF.

This clonotype was seen repeatedly, ten times or more. The V and J genes are TRBV6-5 and TRBJ2-3; D is possibly TRBD1 (6 bases). In germline, CDR1 is MNHEY, CDR2 SVGAGI. The V gene lost 8 bases and the J gene lost 10 bases, with 13 bases spanning the gap. This CDR3 region has 11 residues. CDR3 loop: CASYSQGSQYF. CDR3 sequence (DNA): TGTGCCAGCTACAGCCAGGGGTCGCAGTATTTT.

This chain's CDR3 is CASSPTFTGELFF. The DNA of the CDR3 is TGTGCCAGCAGCCCCACTTTCACCGGGGAGCTGTTTTTT. The genes are TRBV7-3 and TRBJ2-2; unclear D gene. Trimming removed 5 bases at V and 4 bases at J, with 8 bases between. CDR1 is SGHTA and CDR2 is FQGTGA in the germline V gene. CDR3 length: 13 amino acids.

The chain carries TRBV4-2 and TRBJ2-2; D is unclear. Germline CDR1 reads LGHNA; CDR2 reads YNFKEQ. This CDR3 has 16 residues. Deletions cut 1 base from V and 1 base from J, with 10 bases between. Written as DNA, the CDR3 is TGTGCCAGCAGCCAAGGGTCTTTCAGGAACACCGGGGAGCTGTTTTTT. Encoded protein: CASSQGSFRNTGELFF.